The present entry profiles one T cell receptor (beta chain) with its context. It has no known antigen specificity. No base-level quality is on record; no much larger clone is a single base apart. CD8 naive samples consisted of CD45RO-negative cells that were positively selected for CCR7, yielding a CD45RA+CCR7+ population without TemRA cells. Healthy HIV-negative adults with no recently reported acute infections or vaccinations were included as donors. Every donor was a Caucasian adult living in Nashville, Tennessee, USA. Blood was obtained by leukapheresis, after which PBMCs were separated by Ficoll-Histopaque density gradient centrifugation and cryopreserved in liquid nitrogen vapor phase. Analytical flow cytometry was used to check the purity and quantity of every magnetically sorted T cell population. Each sorted fraction had its genomic DNA isolated and then quantified by UV absorbance on a Nanodrop 2000c.

The data are from a study of shared clonotypes between healthy human individuals (dated by TCRdb to 2020 to 2022). Describing the broader study: A couple of women and three men aged 18 to 49 years were included in the cohort. For each donor, CD4 naive and CD4 memory were each run on three plates, CD8 naive on two plates, and CD8 memory on one plate. Blood TCR repertoires of five healthy adults were deeply sequenced to estimate repertoire size and the extent of clonotype sharing between individuals. Different laboratories and diverse techniques were used to prepare libraries and sequence TCR repertoires, to increase sequencing depth and limit assay-specific biases. Each donor's leukapheresis produced roughly between roughly 0.85 and 10 billion PBMCs. The paper's findings and limits, for the study overall: Sampling was restricted to blood, and TCR repertoires in tissues likely differ from the TCR repertoires found in blood. Pairwise subsampling indicated that sequencing depth was expected to affect the degree of clonotype sharing among donors. Naive subsets generally had larger estimated clonotype richness than memory subsets. Sharing across a few donors was observed for approximately 4.6% of naive CD4, around 3.5% of naive CD8, about 2.3% of memory CD4, and roughly 0.4% of memory CD8 clonotypes. The genetic and exposure-history diversity represented was limited by the small number of donors. Incomplete sequencing was indicated by rarefaction of sorted-subset datasets, despite the large sequencing depth. Higher generation probabilities were observed for clonotypes shared by all four sorted-subset donors than for non-shared clonotypes.

TCR CDR3 regions were amplified from genomic DNA by multiplex PCR using the deep immunoSEQ assay. Extracted genomic DNA from each cell subset was spread evenly across all wells of several immunoSEQ 96-well plates, with each plate serving as a replicate. For sorted subsets, around 200 ng genomic DNA, equal to 30,000 to 35,000 T cell genomes, was loaded into each replicate PCR. Purified libraries were measured with a Qubit 3.0 fluorometer, size-checked on a Bioanalyzer 2100, and measured again with the KAPA Library Quantification kit. Every immunoSEQ 96-well plate was sequenced on a separate single-read 150-cycle Illumina NextSeq 550 flow cell. The paper's processing steps were these. Because the immunoSEQ output included only junctional sequences and no quality scores, the filtering could not be the same as the filtering used for full-length reads. Sequences were annotated with PyIR, a Python wrapper for IgBLAST v1.9, using IMGT germline references to assign V/J genes and CDR3. Reads were filtered out if the reads had weak V/J assignments (E-value above 1e-6), no CDR3, stop codons, out-of-frame junctions, or ambiguous translated residues. V3J clonotypes were defined by identical inferred V gene, J gene, and CDR3 amino acid sequence. The percentage overlap between two repertoires was calculated by dividing the number of shared unique clonotypes by the size of the smaller repertoire. RTK rarefaction, the Chao1 estimator, and Recon v2.1 estimates of unobserved clonotypes were used to assess repertoire richness. OLGA was used to compute generation probabilities for all TCRbeta clonotypes that the gDNA method yielded from a few donors. Here the immuneACCESS table is served through TCRdb, limited to in-frame sequences with V and J called. Missing clones are a known gap in these copies; in checked studies unresolved V genes cover under half, and the rest lacks a known reason. The V and J calls and clone size were taken over from that table, and D and trimming were inferred from the DNA. The sample has about 2.1 million clones on record, roughly 95% of them singletons. Around 1.7% of the sample is held by the ten biggest clonotypes.

The specimen was naive CD8+ T cells from PBMCs. What this sample's cell subset or site label stands for: CD45RA+CCR7+. This sequence was found in a man aged 18-30 years in good health. Some clones in this sample may be carry-over from other donors' samples.

In nucleotides, the sequence is TGTGCCAGCAGTTCGGCCAACAGGGGGGATTACGAGCAGTACTTC. The resulting protein is CASSSANRGDYEQYF. The sequence joins TRBV7-9 to TRBJ2-7; the junction holds 8 bases that match TRBD1. The V end gives up 6 bases and the J end 4 bases, leaving 11 bases in the junction not matched to a gene. CDR1 and CDR2, per the germline V gene (reference sequence), are SEHNR and FQNEAQ. The CDR3 holds 15 amino acids from the cysteine to the phenylalanine. Only CDR3 DNA is held: 45 bases, read in frame from base 1.